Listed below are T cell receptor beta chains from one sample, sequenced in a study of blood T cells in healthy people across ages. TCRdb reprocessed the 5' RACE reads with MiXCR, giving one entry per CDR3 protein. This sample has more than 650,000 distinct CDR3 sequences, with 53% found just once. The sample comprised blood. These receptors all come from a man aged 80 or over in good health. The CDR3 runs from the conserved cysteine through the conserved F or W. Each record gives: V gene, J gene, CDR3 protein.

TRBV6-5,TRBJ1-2,CASSFTGASNYGYTF
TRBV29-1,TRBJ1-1,CSGNGQRNTEAFF
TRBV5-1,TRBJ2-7,CASSTQGLTYEQYF
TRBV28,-,CASSLLPGKPSYEQYF
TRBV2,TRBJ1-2,CASSRDRNSGGYTF
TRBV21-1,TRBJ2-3,CASSKGTSGSGGHRYAYF
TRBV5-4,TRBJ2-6,CASSSKKQGVAGANVLTF
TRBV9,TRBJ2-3,CASSSTGGPFITDTQYF
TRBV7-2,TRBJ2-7,CASSWTGEGFYEQYF
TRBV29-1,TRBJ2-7,CSVGLSYEQYF
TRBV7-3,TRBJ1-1,CASSPGTLETEAFF
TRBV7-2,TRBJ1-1,CASSPPGRGTEAFF
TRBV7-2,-,CASILTGLRSEQYF
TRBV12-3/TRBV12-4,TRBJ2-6,CASSFWVTPYSGANVLTF
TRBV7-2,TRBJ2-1,CASSPPSGSTEQFF
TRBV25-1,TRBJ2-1,CASSEAGTSGTNEQFF
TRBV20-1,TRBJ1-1,CSWTGNTEAFF
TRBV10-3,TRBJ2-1,CAISDPQGAIYNEQFF
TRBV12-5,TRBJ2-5,CASGPGIAGGQETQYF
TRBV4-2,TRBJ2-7,CASSQEEGGAAGQYEQYF
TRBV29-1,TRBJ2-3,CSVGLAGASTDTQYF
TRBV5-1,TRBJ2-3,CASSHGTASTDTQYF
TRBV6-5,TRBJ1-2,CASRKQGPTNYGYTF
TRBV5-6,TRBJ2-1,CASSLDSWESENEQFF
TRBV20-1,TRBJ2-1,CSASGQSGIVSYNEQFF
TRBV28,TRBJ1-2,CASDGRVYGYTF
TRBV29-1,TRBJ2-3,CSGRSSTDTQYF
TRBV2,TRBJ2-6,CASSDLSGASGANVLTF
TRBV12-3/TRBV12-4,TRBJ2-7,CASSLGAAKAYEQYF
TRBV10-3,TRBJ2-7,CAISGAGASYEQYF
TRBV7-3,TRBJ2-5,CASSLRAGVETQYF
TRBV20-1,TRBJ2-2,CSARDSGQGAGTGELFF
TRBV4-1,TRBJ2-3,CASSRDTSLPAYF
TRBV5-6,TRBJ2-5,CASSGTGRETQYF
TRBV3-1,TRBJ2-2,CASSPAVRTGELFF
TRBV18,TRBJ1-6,CASSPGTGHSSPLHF
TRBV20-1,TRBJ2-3,CSARDRRPRTDTQYF
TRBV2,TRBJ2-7,CASKSGENSYEQYF
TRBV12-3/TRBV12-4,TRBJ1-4,CASRTGSTNEKLFF
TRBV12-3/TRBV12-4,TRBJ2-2,CASYAQGDTGELFF
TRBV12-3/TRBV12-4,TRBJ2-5,CASSLGGSGTQRETQYF
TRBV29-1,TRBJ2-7,CSVGEAYEQYF